The sequence of this T cell receptor (beta chain) was determined in a study of T cells of healthy individuals. TCRdb used MiXCR to reprocess the 5' RACE reads, holding one entry per CDR3 protein. This sample has approximately 100,000 distinct CDR3 sequences; roughly a sixth occur once, and the top ten carry over 5%. This clonotype has more than one count but fewer than ten. The receptor was derived from a human donor in good health.

Here the CDR3 reads CASSLDLLAGAGNEQFF. The CDR3 nucleotides read TGTGCCAGCAGCTTGGACCTACTAGCGGGAGCAGGTAATGAGCAGTTCTTC. The genes are TRBV5-4 and TRBJ2-1; TRBD2 agrees at 11 bases. CDR3 length equals 17 residues. Germline assignment: CDR1 SGHNT and CDR2 YYREEE (reference sequence). Losses at the gene ends were 0 bases for V and 7 bases for J; bases not matched to a gene: 9.